The rows below give T cell receptor beta chains drawn from one sample of a study of yellow fever vaccine responses in identical twins. TCRdb re-analysed the RT-PCR reads in MiXCR, keeping a single row per CDR3 protein. The table lists roughly 2,200 distinct CDR3 sequences, about 7.1% of them singletons. The material was T cells from blood (PBMCs), unsorted or a sorted subset (not recorded which), obtained 2 to 3 years after vaccination. The receptors come from a young woman who received the yellow fever vaccine. The CDR3 runs from the conserved cysteine through the conserved F or W. The D gene is left open where the match is weak. Clone size is not always given. Where it is, it says once, few, many or a class for expanded clones.

>12|TRBJ1-1|TRBV11-1|-|few
CASSLADSEAFF
TGTGCCAGCAGCTTAGCGGACAGTGAAGCTTTCTTT
>17|TRBJ1-1|TRBV10-1|-|medium-sized
CASRTQWDTSLGTEAFF
TGCGCCAGCAGGACCCAATGGGACACTTCCCTGGGGACTGAAGCTTTCTTT
>12|TRBJ2-3|TRBV29-1|-|medium-sized
CSVEEQPDTQYF
TGCAGCGTTGAAGAACAGCCAGATACGCAGTATTTT
>17|TRBJ2-1|TRBV5-6|TRBD2|medium-sized
CASSEGTSGRTINEQFF
TGTGCCAGCAGCGAAGGCACTAGCGGGAGAACAATCAATGAGCAGTTCTTC
>12|TRBJ1-6|TRBV6-1|-|few
CASRAQDSPLHF
TGTGCCAGCAGGGCGCAGGACTCACCCCTCCACTTT
>14|TRBJ2-5|TRBV7-7|TRBD1|-
CASSSGTGTETQYF
TGTGCTAGCAGCTCCGGGACAGGGACAGAGACCCAGTACTTC
>12|TRBJ2-7|TRBV6-5|TRBD2|-
CASSYGGSEQYF
TGTGCCAGCAGTTACGGCGGGAGCGAGCAGTACTTC
>13|TRBJ2-5|TRBV4-2|TRBD2|-
CASSRTSGETQYF
TGTGCCAGCAGCCGGACTAGCGGGGAGACCCAGTACTTC
>15|TRBJ1-2|TRBV10-3|-|medium-sized
CAIKTGVSTNYGYTF
TGTGCCATCAAGACTGGGGTCTCCACGAACTATGGCTACACCTTC
>16|TRBJ2-7|TRBV4-2|-|few
CASSPGAAARPYEQYF
TGTGCCAGCAGCCCGGGGGCCGCAGCGCGTCCCTACGAGCAGTACTTC
>13|TRBJ2-1|TRBV28|TRBD1|-
CASRWTGQNEQFF
TGTGCCAGCAGGTGGACAGGGCAAAATGAGCAGTTCTTC
>14|TRBJ2-7|TRBV10-3|TRBD2|-
CAISDGGISYEQYF
TGTGCCATCAGTGACGGGGGGATCTCCTACGAGCAGTACTTC
>16|TRBJ2-5|TRBV6-1|-|-
CASSEWFEGGQETQYF
TGTGCCAGCAGTGAATGGTTTGAGGGTGGTCAAGAGACCCAGTACTTC
>13|TRBJ2-1|TRBV7-6|TRBD1|-
CASSLDRGDEQFF
TGTGCCAGCAGCTTAGACAGGGGCGATGAGCAGTTCTTC
>14|TRBJ2-3|TRBV7-2|TRBD2|-
CASSLRGGTDTQYF
TGTGCCAGCAGCTTACGGGGGGGGACAGATACGCAGTATTTT
>12|TRBJ2-7|TRBV29-1|-|medium-sized
CSVYGGLGEQYF
TGCAGCGTTTATGGGGGACTCGGCGAGCAGTACTTC
>17|TRBJ2-1|TRBV7-3|-|-
CASSLTLGIGQYNEQFF
TGTGCTAGCAGCTTAACCCTGGGGATCGGACAGTACAATGAGCAGTTCTTC
>13|TRBJ2-5|TRBV20-1|TRBD2|-
CSAPRGGQETQYF
TGCAGTGCCCCTCGGGGGGGCCAAGAGACCCAGTACTTC
>14|TRBJ1-4|TRBV4-2|-|few
CASSVRESNEKLFF
TGTGCCAGCAGCGTGAGGGAGAGTAATGAAAAACTGTTTTTT
>11|TRBJ2-3|TRBV20-1|-|few
CSAAGADTQYF
TGCAGTGCGGCTGGGGCGGATACGCAGTATTTT
>12|TRBJ2-5|TRBV7-9|-|-
CASSPLPETQYF
TGTGCCAGCAGCCCCCTCCCGGAGACCCAGTACTTC
>15|TRBJ2-7|TRBV20-1|TRBD2|few
CSARDPLAGAGEQYF
TGCAGTGCTAGAGACCCACTAGCGGGTGCAGGCGAGCAGTACTTC
>16|TRBJ2-7|TRBV4-1|-|-
CASSVKSGVSSYEQYF
TGCGCCAGCAGCGTAAAGAGCGGTGTCAGCTCCTACGAGCAGTACTTC
>16|TRBJ2-7|TRBV10-3|TRBD2|medium-sized
CAISGRGTSGRSEQYF
TGTGCCATCAGTGGGCGAGGGACTAGCGGGAGGTCCGAGCAGTACTTC
>14|TRBJ1-2|TRBV29-1|-|few
CSVENTPPEDGYTF
TGCAGCGTTGAAAATACACCCCCTGAGGATGGCTACACCTTC
>13|TRBJ2-5|TRBV5-1|-|few
CASSYPPQETQYF
TGCGCCAGCAGCTATCCCCCCCAAGAGACCCAGTACTTC
>16|TRBJ2-5|TRBV7-2|-|medium-sized
CASSPRASGLGETQYF
TGTGCCAGCAGCCCGAGGGCGAGTGGGCTAGGGGAGACCCAGTACTTC
>17|TRBJ1-5|TRBV15|TRBD1|medium-sized
CATSSYLGQGSKQPQHF
TGTGCCACCAGCAGCTACCTGGGACAGGGGAGCAAACAGCCCCAGCATTTT
>15|TRBJ2-7|TRBV11-1|TRBD1|few
CASSLGTGRSYEQYF
TGTGCCAGCAGCCTAGGGACAGGGAGATCCTACGAGCAGTACTTC
>15|TRBJ2-1|TRBV10-1|-|few
CASSERQGGYNEQFF
TGCGCCAGCAGTGAGCGGCAGGGGGGTTACAATGAGCAGTTCTTC
>20|TRBJ1-5|TRBV21-1|-|-
CASSKNGTGQGLYSNQPQHF
TGTGCCAGCAGCAAAAATGGGACCGGGCAGGGTCTTTATAGCAATCAGCCCCAGCATTTT
>16|TRBJ1-4|TRBV12-3/TRBV12-4|-|-
CASSSTGKATNEKLFF
TGTGCCAGCAGTTCGACAGGAAAAGCAACTAATGAAAAACTGTTTTTT
>17|TRBJ2-7|TRBV28|TRBD1|medium-sized
CASSDLKKTGGAYEQYF
TGTGCCAGCAGCGACTTGAAGAAGACAGGGGGCGCGTACGAGCAGTACTTC
>14|TRBJ2-1|TRBV15|TRBD2|few
CATSTPGTRTEQFF
TGTGCCACCAGCACGCCCGGGACTAGGACGGAGCAGTTCTTC
>15|TRBJ2-2|TRBV2|-|few
CASSEPVDVTGELFF
TGTGCCAGCAGTGAACCAGTAGATGTCACCGGGGAGCTGTTTTTT
>15|TRBJ2-5|TRBV4-3|-|few
CASSQDGGAGETQYF
TGCGCCAGCAGCCAAGATGGGGGGGCTGGTGAGACCCAGTACTTC
>13|TRBJ1-1|TRBV6-1|TRBD1|few
CASRGTVNTEAFF
TGTGCCAGCAGGGGGACAGTTAACACTGAAGCTTTCTTT